The 20 T cell receptor beta chains below come from one sample, sequenced in a study of cytomegalovirus exposure and HLA in healthy donors. Primers: 60 Vbeta forward and 13 Jbeta reverse. Libraries were prepared by immunoSEQ multiplex PCR; TCRdb keeps only in-frame clonotypes and omits some of them. This sample carries more than 100,000 clones, around 70% of them seen once, and the ten largest clones take approximately 3.8%. What was sequenced was PBMCs. Receptor source: a woman in her forties in good health and CMV-seronegative.

The CDR3 is CASSKAPGWLAGISYEQYF. Here the CDR3 DNA reads TGTGCCAGCAGCAAAGCCCCCGGATGGCTAGCGGGTATCTCCTACGAGCAGTACTTC. The V gene is TRBV21-1, the J gene TRBJ2-7; the table assigns TRBD2, which was not confirmed against the DNA. TRBV21-1 corresponds to a pseudogene. The CDR3 has 19 amino acids.

This rearrangement joins TRBV21-1 to TRBJ1-3; the table's D call, TRBD1, has no DNA check behind it. TRBV21-1 is classified as a pseudogene. The CDR3 length is 15 residues. The CDR3 spells CASSYSGLSGNTIYF. The CDR3 nucleotides read TGTGCCAGCAGCTACTCAGGGTTGTCTGGAAACACCATATATTTT.

By share of the sample, this clone is medium-sized. V and J are TRBV2 and TRBJ1-5; TRBD1 aligns across 8 bases. The CDR3 extends over 17 amino acids. CDR1 is SNHLY and CDR2 is FYNNEI in the germline V gene. With V trimmed by 5 bases and J by 3 bases, 12 bases remained unmatched. CDR3 sequence: CASSWTGNYLLNQPQHF. The CDR3 region has the DNA TGTGCCAGCAGTTGGACAGGGAATTACTTGCTCAATCAGCCCCAGCATTTT.

The genes are TRBV7-2 and TRBJ2-5; the match to TRBD2 covers 8 bases. Germline values: CDR1 SGHTA, CDR2 FQGNSA. The CDR3 has 16 amino acids. With V trimmed by 0 bases and J by 5 bases, 8 bases remained unmatched. CDR3 nucleotides: TGTGCCAGCAGCTTAGCGGGGCGGGGGGTACGTGAGACCCAGTACTTC. Protein sequence: CASSLAGRGVRETQYF.

The J gene is TRBJ1-2, the V gene TRBV27; 7 positions agree with TRBD1. This CDR3 region has 15 residues. V lost 2 bases and J lost 8; bases outside the gene matches: 11. The V gene's germline CDR1 is MNHEY and CDR2 SMNVEV (reference sequence). CDR3 nucleotides: TGTGCCAGCAGTTTACGGCCCGAGGGGGCGGGAGGCTACACCTTC. Encoded protein: CASSLRPEGAGGYTF.

The V and J genes are TRBV6-5 and TRBJ1-1; perhaps TRBD1 as D (5 bases). Germline V CDR1 and CDR2: MNHEY, SVGAGI. This CDR3 is 14 amino acids long. Trimming shortened V by 0 bases and J by 6 bases, and 11 bases separated the two germline ends. DNA of the CDR3: TGTGCCAGCAGTTACTCCTTACAGGAGCCTGAAGCTTTCTTT. Its translation: CASSYSLQEPEAFF.

This clone has a count of ten or more. CDR3 sequence (DNA): TGTGCCAGTAGCGATACACCGGGACAGGGAGAGGGGCGGCAGTACTTC. It is translated as CASSDTPGQGEGRQYF. The chain combines TRBV19 with TRBJ2-7, with TRBD1 matching over 9 bases. The CDR3 has 16 amino acids. CDR1 is LNHDA and CDR2 is SQIVND in the germline V gene (reference sequence). V gave up 6 bases and J gave up 9 bases; unmatched junction bases: 18.

This chain connects TRBV7-6 to TRBJ1-2; TRBD1 matches at 7 bases. After removal of 5 bases from V and 4 bases from J, the junction contained 7 bases not matched to a gene. Per germline, CDR1 SGHVS and CDR2 FNYEAQ. The CDR3 sequence is 14 residues long. As DNA, the CDR3 is TGTGCCAGCAGCCCCGGACAGGATCGCTATGGCTACACCTTC. Amino acids: CASSPGQDRYGYTF.

The chain uses TRBV6-4 and TRBJ1-2; D is undetermined. CDR1 and CDR2 (germline): MRHNA, SNTAGT. The V gene lost 2 bases and the J gene lost 4 bases, with 8 bases spanning the gap. The CDR3 is made up of 13 amino acids. CDR3 coding DNA: TGTGCCAGCAGTGACACGGGTGGCTATGGCTACACCTTC. Translation gives CASSDTGGYGYTF.

The chain joins TRBV7-2 to TRBJ1-2; D not resolved. CDR1 and CDR2 from the germline V gene are SGHTA and FQGNSA. Trimming cost V 4 bases and J 4 bases, with 16 bases left between them. The CDR3 length is 15 residues. The DNA for the CDR3 is TGTGCCAGCAGCTCGAGGGAGGGTCGTAGCTATGGCTACACCTTC. It codes for CASSSREGRSYGYTF.

The chain combines TRBV25-1 with TRBJ2-3; 13 bases fit TRBD2. Germline loops: CDR1 MGHDK, CDR2 SYGVNS. Trimming cost V 2 bases and J 3 bases; bases outside gene matches: 8. The length of the CDR3 is 18 residues. CDR3 coding DNA: TGTGCCAGCAGTGAAGAAGGACTAGCGGGAGTCACTACAGATACGCAGTATTTT. Translation: CASSEEGLAGVTTDTQYF. The variable domain in full, with the rest retrieved from reference TRBV25-1 and TRBJ2-3, is EADIYQTPRYLVIGTGKKITLECSQTMGHDKMYWYQQDPGMELHLIHYSYGVNSTEKGDLSSESTVSRIRTEHFPLTLESARPSHTSQYLCASSEEGLAGVTTDTQYFGPGTRLTVL.

This chain connects TRBV19 to TRBJ2-5; 8 nucleotides line up with TRBD1. V lost 3 bases and J lost 1; bases outside the gene matches: 4. The CDR3 sequence is 15 residues long. Germline CDR1 reads LNHDA; CDR2 reads SQIVND (reference sequence). The CDR3 DNA is TGTGCCAGTAGTATCGGACAGGGAAGCCAAGAGACCCAGTACTTC. Translated: CASSIGQGSQETQYF.

In this sample, this clone turned up a few times. The rearrangement joins TRBV5-5 to TRBJ1-5; maybe TRBD1 (6 bases). Trimming shortened V by 5 bases and J by 1 base, and 13 bases separated the two germline ends. CDR1 is SGHKS, CDR2 YYEKEE, per germline (reference sequence). CDR3 size: 15 residues. The CDR3 coding sequence is TGTGCCAGCAGTCCCCAGGGGTTAAGCAATCAGCCCCAGCATTTT. It is translated as CASSPQGLSNQPQHF.

Notes on this clone: Other DNA sequences in this specimen translate into the identical CDR3. The DNA for the CDR3 is TGTGCCAGCAGCTTAGGAGGGGGCGCTGGAAACACCATATATTTT. Translated: CASSLGGGAGNTIYF. The chain has TRBV7-2 and TRBJ1-3, with 7 bases that match TRBD1. Germline CDR1 SGHTA, CDR2 FQGNSA. CDR3 length: 15 amino acids. Trimming at V came to 1 base and at J to 2 bases, leaving 2 bases not matched to a gene.

The gene calls are TRBV18 and TRBJ1-1; no clear D gene. The CDR3 is 12 amino acids. Trimming shortened V by 9 bases and J by 8 bases, and 16 bases separated the two germline ends. The V gene's germline CDR1 is KGHSH and CDR2 LQKENI. CDR3 DNA sequence: TGTGCCAGTAATCAGGAAGGCACCGAAGCTTTCTTT. Its translation: CASNQEGTEAFF.

The CDR3 coding sequence is TGTGCCAGCAGGGGGGGACAGGGATTCGAAGAGACCCAGTACTTC. Translated: CASRGGQGFEETQYF. This chain uses TRBV5-8 with TRBJ2-5, with 9 bases matching TRBD1. The germline V gene has CDR1 SGHTS and CDR2 YDEGEE. The ends lost 5 bases at V and 3 bases at J; junction bases unmatched: 8. The CDR3 contains 15 residues. The entire variable domain, with the rest obtained from reference TRBV5-8 and TRBJ2-5, is as follows: EAGVTQSPTHLIKTRGQQATLRCSPISGHTSVYWYQQALGLGLQFLLWYDEGEERNRGNFPPRFSGRQFPNYSSELNVNALELEDSALYLCASRGGQGFEETQYFGPGTRLLVL.

The CDR3 is CASGRGGSKGHAGELFF. In nucleotides, the CDR3 is TGTGCCAGCGGCCGAGGCGGATCGAAGGGACACGCAGGGGAGCTGTTTTTT. The rearrangement uses TRBV9 and TRBJ2-2; a possible D gene is TRBD1 (6 bases). The CDR3 has 17 amino acids. The germline gives CDR1 SGDLS, CDR2 YYNGEE. Deletions cut 7 bases from V and 8 bases from J, with 27 bases between.

The chain has TRBV6-5 and TRBJ2-2; D gene unclear. Germline CDR1 MNHEY, CDR2 SVGAGI. This CDR3 contains 12 residues. Trimming pared 4 bases from V and 5 bases from J, leaving 5 bases between. CDR3 in amino acids: CASSSRTGELFF. CDR3 nucleotide sequence: TGTGCCAGCAGTTCGCGGACCGGGGAGCTGTTTTTT.

The rearrangement links TRBV20-1 to TRBJ2-2; D is unresolved. V was clipped by 6 bases and J by 5 bases, with 7 bases between them. The germline CDR1 and CDR2 sequences are DFQATT and SNEGSKA (reference sequence). The length of the CDR3 is 11 residues. The chain's CDR3 is CSADKTGELFF. CDR3 bases: TGCAGTGCCGACAAAACCGGGGAGCTGTTTTTT.

This chain uses TRBV10-3 with TRBJ1-2; 8 bases align to TRBD1. V lost 6 bases and J lost 7; bases outside the gene matches: 13. Germline loops: CDR1 ENHRY, CDR2 SYGVKD. CDR3 length: 15 residues. CDR3 DNA: TGTGCCATCAGGGAAGCAGGGGGCGGCCTCCGTGGCTACACCTTC. Translation gives CAIREAGGGLRGYTF.